This TCR beta chain originates from a study of vaccination and CD4 T cells after COVID-19. Whole-study context: There were six male and four female convalescents, and two of them were Hispanic. According to the study, participants were given two doses of BNT162b2 or mRNA-1273 vaccine. Cells were stimulated with overlapping spike peptides from SARS-CoV-2, HCoV-NL63, HCoV-OC43 and HCoV-229E.

V was pared by 6 bases and J by 0 bases, with 12 bases between. In germline, CDR1 is DFQATT, CDR2 SNEGSKA (reference sequence). This CDR3 is built from 15 residues. On this clonotype itself: Its antigen is not known.

Sequencing of cultured CD4+ T cell DNA used the Oncomine TCR Beta short-read assay. TCRdb called the PCR reads again in MiXCR, with one record for every CDR3 protein. This sample yields nearly 9,000 distinct CDR3 sequences, of which around three fifths are seen a single time; 7.3% belongs to the top ten. As for treatment: roughly ten-day PBMC culture with coronavirus spike peptide pools or control peptides (ViraFEST assay). General observations from the study: In convalescent patients, a median roughly 87% of post-vaccine SARS-CoV-2-reactive clones appeared only after vaccination.

The TCR was taken from a human donor who had recovered from COVID-19. Sequenced material: CD4+ T cells from blood, cultured in vitro. J is TRBJ1-6 and V is TRBV20-1; D unresolved. CDR3 amino acids: CSASNTRSYNSPLHF. CDR3 DNA sequence: TGCAGTGCCAGTAACACACGCTCCTATAATTCACCCCTCCACTTT.